The 24 T cell receptor beta chains reported below all come from one sample, sequenced in a study of post-analysis software for immune sequencing data. Study-wide points: TRBV5-6, TRBV5-1 and TRBV20-1 were among four or five TRBV segments more frequent in patients than controls.

Their specific antigens are unknown. cDNA libraries of TCR beta carried unique molecular identifiers. TCRdb processed the PCR reads anew with MiXCR; each CDR3 protein has one entry. The sample includes some 690,000 distinct CDR3 sequences, roughly three fifths of them seen just once. Sequencing used blood. These receptors came from a girl aged 2 to 10 with multiple sclerosis.

This sequence joins TRBV5-1 and TRBJ2-1, with unresolved D. V lost 0 bases to trimming and J lost 0 bases, with 13 bases between them. Germline loops: CDR1 SGHRS, CDR2 YFSETQ. The CDR3 totals 17 residues. The CDR3 nucleotides are TGCGCCAGCAGCTTGGAAGGGCTCCTTAGCTCCTACAATGAGCAGTTCTTC. The encoded protein is CASSLEGLLSSYNEQFF.

The table lists this clonotype with a few counts. V usage is TRBV29-1 and J usage is TRBJ2-7; 9 bases line up with TRBD1. V gave up 5 bases and J gave up 0 bases; unmatched junction bases: 5. The CDR3 is made up of 14 amino acids. Germline V lookup: CDR1 SQVTM, CDR2 ANQGSEA. This chain's CDR3 is CSVCPGQGSYEQYF. For the CDR3, the DNA is TGCAGCGTTTGTCCGGGACAGGGCTCCTACGAGCAGTACTTC.

The V and J genes are TRBV7-9 and TRBJ1-1; possible D gene TRBD1, 5 bases. The V gene's germline CDR1 is SEHNR and CDR2 FQNEAQ (reference sequence). With 10 bases removed from V and 6 bases from J, the gap between germline ends came to 9 bases. This CDR3 region has 10 residues. The DNA for the CDR3 is TGTGCCACACTGGGGGCTGAAGCTTTCTTT. The encoded protein is CATLGAEAFF.

This clonotype is a singleton in its sample. The chain uses TRBV6-1 and TRBJ1-2, with 8 positions matching TRBD1. The trim removed 6 bases at V and 6 bases at J, leaving 12 bases unmatched. The CDR3 contains 15 residues. Looked up from germline, CDR1 is MNHNS and CDR2 is SASEGT. Here the CDR3 reads CASRDPVRGRHGYTF. In DNA, the CDR3 is TGTGCCAGCAGAGACCCGGTCAGGGGGCGGCATGGCTACACCTTC.

This rearrangement joins TRBV20-1 to TRBJ1-2; no reliable D call. Looked up from germline, CDR1 is DFQATT and CDR2 is SNEGSKA (reference sequence). V lost 0 bases to trimming and J lost 6 bases, with 14 bases between them. CDR3 length: 14 residues. The CDR3 coding sequence is TGCAGTGCTAGAGATGGAAGAGGTCGGCATGGCTACACCTTC. Translated: CSARDGRGRHGYTF.

The chain uses TRBV4-3 and TRBJ2-1; D gene ambiguous. Germline V gene data show CDR1 as LGHNA and CDR2 as YSLEER. This CDR3 has 16 residues. Trimming cost V 0 bases and J 7 bases, with 16 bases left between them. The CDR3 DNA sequence: TGCGCCAGCAGCCAAGATGGGGTACAAGGGTTTAATGAGCAGTTCTTC. Translated, it gives CASSQDGVQGFNEQFF.

This clonotype has a handful of counts. V usage is TRBV24-1 and J usage is TRBJ1-5; 9 bases align to TRBD1. The germline gives CDR1 KGHDR, CDR2 SFDVKD. The V segment lost 4 bases and the J segment 3 bases; nucleotides outside the gene matches: 3. The CDR3 has 15 amino acids. The CDR3 coding sequence is TGTGCCACCAGTGAGGGACAGGGTTCCAATCAGCCCCAGCATTTT. The encoded protein is CATSEGQGSNQPQHF.

V gene TRBV11-1 combines with J gene TRBJ1-6; TRBD1 is a possible D gene (5 bases). Germline CDR1 is SGHAT and CDR2 is FQDESV (reference sequence). CDR3 size: 21 residues. Trimming left V 1 base short and J 0 bases short, with 22 bases between. CDR3 nucleotides: TGTGCCAGCAGCTTAGACGGGGCTGGTCGCGTGGGGAGCTCCTATAATTCACCCCTCCACTTT. Protein sequence: CASSLDGAGRVGSSYNSPLHF.

This sequence joins TRBV25-1 and TRBJ1-4; D is unclear. This CDR3 is 13 amino acids long. Trimming removed 2 bases from V and 10 bases from J, with 11 bases in between. Germline loops: CDR1 MGHDK, CDR2 SYGVNS. CDR3 sequence (DNA): TGTGCCAGCAGTGAAAGAGTTCCGGTAAAACTGTTTTTT. This translates into CASSERVPVKLFF.

The chain couples TRBV11-2 to TRBJ2-3; 12 bases map to TRBD2. Trimming cost V 6 bases and J 2 bases; bases outside gene matches: 9. This CDR3 spans 17 amino acids. Per germline, CDR1 SGHAT and CDR2 FQNNGV. The CDR3 here is CASSWSLAGGPTDTQYF. CDR3 nucleotides: TGTGCCAGCAGTTGGTCCCTAGCGGGAGGGCCCACAGATACGCAGTATTTT.

The chain is built from TRBV6-1 and TRBJ2-5; D is tentatively TRBD1 or TRBD2 (5 bases each). The J call may be incorrect, as the DNA end agrees better with TRBJ2-7. Germline V lookup: CDR1 MNHNS, CDR2 SASEGT. The length of the CDR3 is 12 residues. The DNA of the CDR3 is TGTGCCAGCGCCCCGGGACCCTACGAGCAGTACTTC. Protein product: CASAPGPYEQYF.

V and J are TRBV14 and TRBJ2-1; no clear D. Germline V gives CDR1 SGHDN, CDR2 FVKESK. The length of the CDR3 is 14 residues. Trimming left V 3 bases short and J 2 bases short, with 8 bases between. The CDR3 reads CASSQFTTYNEQFF. CDR3 bases: TGTGCCAGCAGCCAGTTTACCACCTACAATGAGCAGTTCTTC.

V is TRBV6-1 and J is TRBJ2-7; 8 bases agree with TRBD1. The CDR3 contains 14 residues. Germline lookup yields CDR1 MNHNS and CDR2 SASEGT. J lost 5 bases, V lost 0 bases, and 3 bases had no gene match. This CDR3 reads CASSEAGQENEQYF. The CDR3 DNA is TGTGCCAGCAGTGAAGCGGGACAGGAAAACGAGCAGTACTTC.

V and J are TRBV6-2 or TRBV6-3 and TRBJ1-1; TRBD1 matches 8 bases. Germline CDR1 is MNHEY and CDR2 is SVGEGT. Trimming removed 4 bases from V and 6 bases from J; junction bases left unmatched: 7. This CDR3 has 14 amino acids. This CDR3 reads CASSSQGARSEAFF. CDR3 DNA: TGTGCCAGCAGTTCCCAGGGGGCGCGGTCTGAAGCTTTCTTT.

The gene calls are TRBV6-1 and TRBJ2-1, with D possibly matching TRBD2 (6 bases). Germline V gene data show CDR1 as MNHNS and CDR2 as SASEGT. The CDR3 runs 14 residues. V was pared by 6 bases and J by 4 bases, with 13 bases between. The CDR3 loop is CASRISGAYNEQFF. CDR3 DNA sequence: TGTGCCAGCAGGATTAGCGGAGCATACAATGAGCAGTTCTTC.

This clonotype appeared a few times. The chain joins TRBV7-9 to TRBJ2-1; 7 nucleotides agree with TRBD1. This CDR3 spans 15 amino acids. Germline V gene data show CDR1 as SEHNR and CDR2 as FQNEAQ (reference sequence). V shed 5 bases and J 2 bases; nucleotides not matched to a gene: 6. CDR3 sequence reads: CASSRSQGAYNEQFF. Written as DNA, the CDR3 is TGTGCCAGCAGCCGCAGTCAGGGGGCCTACAATGAGCAGTTCTTC.

In this sample, this clonotype turned up a few times. The chain recombines TRBV7-2 with TRBJ2-5; the match to TRBD2 covers 12 bases. V trimming: 5 bases; J trimming: 2 bases; junction bases outside the gene matches: 3. CDR1 SGHTA and CDR2 FQGNSA come from the germline V gene. CDR3 length: 15 residues. The CDR3 protein is CASSNGLAGQETQYF. DNA for the CDR3: TGTGCCAGCAGCAACGGACTAGCGGGGCAAGAGACCCAGTACTTC.

This chain uses TRBV15 with TRBJ1-5; D uncertain. This CDR3 is 14 amino acids long. CDR1 is LNHNV and CDR2 is YYDKDF in the germline V gene (reference sequence). V lost 3 bases and J 5 bases, leaving 11 bases between the germline ends. This CDR3 reads CATSRDLGDQPQHF. CDR3 DNA: TGTGCCACCAGCAGGGATCTTGGGGATCAGCCCCAGCATTTT.

The table lists this clonotype with a few counts. V and J are TRBV29-1 and TRBJ1-1; no definite D call. Per germline, CDR1 SQVTM and CDR2 ANQGSEA. Trimming shortened V by 7 bases and J by 1 base, and 4 bases separated the two germline ends. The length of the CDR3 is 10 residues. CDR3 nucleotide sequence: TGCAGCGCCGCGAACACTGAAGCTTTCTTT. Protein product: CSAANTEAFF.

The CDR3 sequence is CASSLEGQDPTDYYEQYF. The DNA for the CDR3 is TGTGCCAGCTCCTTGGAGGGACAGGATCCTACAGACTACTACGAGCAGTACTTC. V usage is TRBV2 and J usage is TRBJ2-7; 8 bases line up with TRBD1. The germline CDR1 and CDR2 sequences are SNHLY and FYNNEI. The CDR3 runs 18 residues. J lost 3 bases, V lost 8 bases, and 21 bases had no gene match.

The genes are TRBV6-1 and TRBJ2-1, with D perhaps matching TRBD2 (6 bases). From germline, CDR1 is MNHNS and CDR2 SASEGT. V dropped 6 bases and J dropped 9 bases, with 18 bases sitting between them. CDR3 length equals 14 residues. The CDR3 coding sequence is TGTGCCAGCAGCCCGTGGAGGGCCGTTGGTGAGCAGTTCTTC. Its protein product is CASSPWRAVGEQFF.

V usage is TRBV15 and J usage is TRBJ1-4; perhaps TRBD1 as D (5 bases). The germline V gene encodes CDR1 LNHNV and CDR2 YYDKDF (reference sequence). The V gene lost 5 bases and the J gene lost 0 bases, with 13 bases spanning the gap. The CDR3 length is 16 residues. Here the CDR3 reads CATSGQIAATNEKLFF. In nucleotides, the CDR3 is TGTGCCACCAGCGGACAAATCGCCGCAACTAATGAAAAACTGTTTTTT.

This clonotype has a single count. CDR3 nucleotides: TGCGCCAGCAGCTTGAGAGCTACGAGCACAGATACGCAGTATTTT. Translation: CASSLRATSTDTQYF. This sequence joins TRBV5-1 and TRBJ2-3; D is unresolved. CDR1 and CDR2 from the germline V gene are SGHRS and YFSETQ. The length of the CDR3 is 15 residues. Trimming shortened V by 1 base and J by 0 bases, and 9 bases separated the two germline ends.

This clonotype was observed once. The chain recombines TRBV20-1 with TRBJ2-3; D remains unclear. Germline-derived CDR1 and CDR2 are DFQATT and SNEGSKA (reference sequence). The CDR3 totals 14 residues. The V and J ends lost 4 bases and 6 bases respectively, with 17 bases between them. Here the CDR3 reads CSATLGSPGDTQYF. The DNA for the CDR3 is TGCAGTGCTACCCTTGGGTCCCCTGGGGATACGCAGTATTTT.